This T cell receptor beta chain was captured by sequencing in a study of shared clonotypes between healthy human individuals. Study-level background: Donors, aged 18 to 49, were a couple of women and a few men.

Germline V gives CDR1 MDHEN, CDR2 SYDVKM. The CDR3 length is 13 residues. V was pared by 6 bases and J by 4 bases, with 4 bases of the junction left unmatched. At the deep level, the assay was run. TCRdb keeps only in-frame clones here, not all; method: immunoSEQ multiplex PCR. The sample consists of around 95,000 clones, less than 50% of them appearing once. The V and J genes are TRBV28 and TRBJ1-2, with 8 bases aligning to TRBD1. Sequencing was done on a sample of PBMCs. This TCR was recovered from a woman between 40 and 55 years old in good health. Some clones in this sample may be carry-over from other donors' samples. CDR3 region: CASRRTGIYGYTF. In nucleotides, the CDR3 is TGTGCCAGCAGACGGACAGGGATCTATGGCTACACCTTC.